The TCR beta chain under discussion was sequenced for a study of OX40 agonist ivuxolimab in advanced cancers. This clone has a single count. Unmatched junction bases numbered 3, after V lost 3 bases and J lost 2 bases. Germline V gene sequence: CDR1 SGHVS, CDR2 FNYEAQ. This CDR3 comprises 15 residues. Assay used: immunoSEQ multiplex PCR; TCRdb lists only in-frame clones, some missing. The table has over 60,000 clones, 80% to 90% seen once. The sequence derives from an adult with an advanced solid tumor such as melanoma, head and neck, liver or kidney cancer. This chain joins TRBV7-6 and TRBJ2-3, with 9 bases identical to TRBD1. Here the sequenced sample was CD4+ or CD8+ T cells sorted from blood, taken in a trial of the OX40 agonist ivuxolimab. CDR3 in amino acids: CASSLWTGATDTQYF. The CDR3, as DNA: TGTGCCAGCAGCTTGTGGACAGGGGCCACAGATACGCAGTATTTT.